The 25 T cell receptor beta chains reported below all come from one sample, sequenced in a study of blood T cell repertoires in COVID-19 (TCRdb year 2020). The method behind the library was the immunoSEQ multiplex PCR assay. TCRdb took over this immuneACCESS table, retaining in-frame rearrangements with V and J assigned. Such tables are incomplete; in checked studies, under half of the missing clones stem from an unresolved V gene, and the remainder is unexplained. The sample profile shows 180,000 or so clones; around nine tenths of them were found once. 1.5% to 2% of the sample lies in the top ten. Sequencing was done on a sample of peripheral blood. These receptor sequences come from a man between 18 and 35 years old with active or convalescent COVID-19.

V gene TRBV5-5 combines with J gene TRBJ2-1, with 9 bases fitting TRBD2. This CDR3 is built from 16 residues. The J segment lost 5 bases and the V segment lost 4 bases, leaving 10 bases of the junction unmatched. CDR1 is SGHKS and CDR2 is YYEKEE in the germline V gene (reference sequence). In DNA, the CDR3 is TGTGCCAGCAGCCCCAGAGTGCGGGAGGGGGACAATGAGCAGTTCTTC. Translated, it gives CASSPRVREGDNEQFF. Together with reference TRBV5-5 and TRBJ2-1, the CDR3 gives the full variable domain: DAGVTQSPTHLIKTRGQQVTLRCSPISGHKSVSWYQQVLGQGPQFIFQYYEKEERGRGNFPDRFSARQFPNYSSELNVNALLLGDSALYLCASSPRVREGDNEQFFGPGTRLTVL.

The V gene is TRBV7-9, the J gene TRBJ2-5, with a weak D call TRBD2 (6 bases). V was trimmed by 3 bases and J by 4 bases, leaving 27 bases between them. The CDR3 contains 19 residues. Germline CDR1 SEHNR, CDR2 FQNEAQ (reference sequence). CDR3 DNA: TGTGCCAGCAGCTTTTCCACCTCGCCGCGGAGGGGCCGTAGAGAGACCCAGTACTTC. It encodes CASSFSTSPRRGRRETQYF.

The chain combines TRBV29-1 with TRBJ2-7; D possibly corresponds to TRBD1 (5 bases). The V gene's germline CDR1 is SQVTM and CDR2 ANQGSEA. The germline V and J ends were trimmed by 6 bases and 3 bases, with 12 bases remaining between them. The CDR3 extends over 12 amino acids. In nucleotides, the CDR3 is TGCAGCGTGGCCGCGACAGTCTACGAGCAGTACTTC. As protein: CSVAATVYEQYF.

This chain's CDR3 is CASSVLAGGFGTGELFF. The CDR3 bases are TGTGCCAGCAGTGTGCTAGCGGGGGGGTTCGGCACCGGGGAGCTGTTTTTT. V gene TRBV2 combines with J gene TRBJ2-2; 12 bases line up with TRBD2. Germline V CDR1 and CDR2: SNHLY, FYNNEI. This CDR3 contains 17 residues. After removal of 4 bases from V and 4 bases from J, the junction contained 7 bases not matched to a gene.

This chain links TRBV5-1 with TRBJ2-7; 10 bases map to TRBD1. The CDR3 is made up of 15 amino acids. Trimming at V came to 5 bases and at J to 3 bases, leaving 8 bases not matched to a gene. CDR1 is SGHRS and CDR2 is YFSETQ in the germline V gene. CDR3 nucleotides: TGCGCCAGCAGGGACGGGACAGGGGAAGGCTACGAGCAGTACTTC. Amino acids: CASRDGTGEGYEQYF.

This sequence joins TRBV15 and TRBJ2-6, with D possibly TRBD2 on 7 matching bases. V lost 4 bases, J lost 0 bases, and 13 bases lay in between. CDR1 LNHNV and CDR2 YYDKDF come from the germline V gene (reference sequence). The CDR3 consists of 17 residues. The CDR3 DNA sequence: TGTGCCACCAGCATCGGGGGGCGCCCCTCTGGGGCCAACGTCCTGACTTTC. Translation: CATSIGGRPSGANVLTF.

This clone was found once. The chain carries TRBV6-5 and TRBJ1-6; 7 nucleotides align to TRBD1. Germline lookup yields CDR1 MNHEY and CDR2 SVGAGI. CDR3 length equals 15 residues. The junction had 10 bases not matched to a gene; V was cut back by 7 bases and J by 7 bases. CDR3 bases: TGTGCCAGCACTCGCCGACAGGGAGGCAATTCACCCCTCCACTTT. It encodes CASTRRQGGNSPLHF.

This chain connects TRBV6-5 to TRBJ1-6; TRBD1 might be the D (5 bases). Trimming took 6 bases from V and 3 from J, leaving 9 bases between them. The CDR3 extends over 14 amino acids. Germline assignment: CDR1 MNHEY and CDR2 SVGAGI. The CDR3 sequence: CASSDSGYNSPLHF. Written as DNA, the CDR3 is TGTGCCAGCAGCGACAGTGGCTATAATTCACCCCTCCACTTT.

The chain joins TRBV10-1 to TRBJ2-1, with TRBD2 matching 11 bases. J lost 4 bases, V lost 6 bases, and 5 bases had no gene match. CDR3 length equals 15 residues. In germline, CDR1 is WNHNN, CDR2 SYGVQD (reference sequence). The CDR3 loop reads CASSGGLADYNEQFF. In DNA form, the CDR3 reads TGCGCCAGCAGCGGGGGACTAGCGGATTACAATGAGCAGTTCTTC.

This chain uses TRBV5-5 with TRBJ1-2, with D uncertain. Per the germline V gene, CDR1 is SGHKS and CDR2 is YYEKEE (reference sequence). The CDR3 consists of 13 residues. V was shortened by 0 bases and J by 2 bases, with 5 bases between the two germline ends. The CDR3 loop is CASSLGGNYGYTF. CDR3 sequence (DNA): TGTGCCAGCAGCTTGGGCGGGAACTATGGCTACACCTTC.

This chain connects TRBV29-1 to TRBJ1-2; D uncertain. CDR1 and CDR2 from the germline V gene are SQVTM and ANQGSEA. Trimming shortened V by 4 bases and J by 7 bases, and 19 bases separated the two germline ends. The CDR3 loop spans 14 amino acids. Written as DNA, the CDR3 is TGCAGCGTTGTGGAGGCGAGGGTTCTATCTGGCTACACCTTC. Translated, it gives CSVVEARVLSGYTF.

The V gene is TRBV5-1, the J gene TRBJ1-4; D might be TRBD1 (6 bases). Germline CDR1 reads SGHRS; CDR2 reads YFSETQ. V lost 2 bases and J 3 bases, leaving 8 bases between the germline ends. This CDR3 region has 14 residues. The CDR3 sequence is CASSLDRPNEKLFF. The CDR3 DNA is TGCGCCAGCAGCTTAGACAGGCCTAATGAAAAACTGTTTTTT.

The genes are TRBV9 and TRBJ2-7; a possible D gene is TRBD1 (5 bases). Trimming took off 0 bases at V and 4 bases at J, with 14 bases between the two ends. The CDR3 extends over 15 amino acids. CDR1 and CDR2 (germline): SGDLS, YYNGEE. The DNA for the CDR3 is TGTGCCAGCAGCGTAGATAGCCAGGGTCCGTACGAGCAGTACTTC. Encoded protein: CASSVDSQGPYEQYF. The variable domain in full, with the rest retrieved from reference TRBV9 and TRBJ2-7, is DSGVTQTPKHLITATGQRVTLRCSPRSGDLSVYWYQQSLDQGLQFLIQYYNGEERAKGNILERFSAQQFPDLHSELNLSSLELGDSALYFCASSVDSQGPYEQYFGPGTRLTVT.

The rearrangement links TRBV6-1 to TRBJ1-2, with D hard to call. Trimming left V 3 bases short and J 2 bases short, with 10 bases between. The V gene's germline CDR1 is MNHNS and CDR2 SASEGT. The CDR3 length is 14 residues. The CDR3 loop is CASSEVTGNYGYTF. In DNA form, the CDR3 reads TGTGCCAGCAGTGAGGTAACGGGGAACTATGGCTACACCTTC.

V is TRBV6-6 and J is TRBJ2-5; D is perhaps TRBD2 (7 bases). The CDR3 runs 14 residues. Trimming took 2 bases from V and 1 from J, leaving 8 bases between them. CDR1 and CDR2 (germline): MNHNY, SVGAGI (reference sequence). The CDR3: CASSYRGAQETQYF. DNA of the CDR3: TGTGCCAGCAGTTACCGGGGGGCCCAAGAGACCCAGTACTTC.

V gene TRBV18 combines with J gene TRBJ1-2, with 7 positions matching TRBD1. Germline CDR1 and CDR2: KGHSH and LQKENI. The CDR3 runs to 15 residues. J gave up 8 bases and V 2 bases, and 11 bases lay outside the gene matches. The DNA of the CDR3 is TGTGCCAGCTCACCAGAAAAGGGGGCATCTGGAGGCTACACCTTC. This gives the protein CASSPEKGASGGYTF.

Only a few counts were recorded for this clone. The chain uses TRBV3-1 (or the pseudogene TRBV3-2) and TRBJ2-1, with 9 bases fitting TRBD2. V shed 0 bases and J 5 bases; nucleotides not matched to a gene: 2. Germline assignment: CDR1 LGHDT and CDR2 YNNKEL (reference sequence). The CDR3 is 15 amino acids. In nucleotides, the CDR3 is TGTGCCAGCAGCCAAGAGCTAGCGGGGCACAATGAGCAGTTCTTC. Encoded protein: CASSQELAGHNEQFF.

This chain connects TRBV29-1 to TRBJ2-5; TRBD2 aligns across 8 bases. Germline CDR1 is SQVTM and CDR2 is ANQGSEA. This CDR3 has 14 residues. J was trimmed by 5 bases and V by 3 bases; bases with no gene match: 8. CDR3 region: CSVDSGASGETQYF. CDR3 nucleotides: TGCAGCGTTGACAGTGGGGCTAGCGGGGAGACCCAGTACTTC.

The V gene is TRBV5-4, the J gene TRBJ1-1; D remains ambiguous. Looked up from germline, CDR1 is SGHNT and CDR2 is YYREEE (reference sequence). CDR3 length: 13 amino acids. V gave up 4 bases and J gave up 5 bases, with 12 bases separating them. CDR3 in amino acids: CASSPPGVTEAFF. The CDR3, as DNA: TGTGCCAGCAGCCCCCCGGGAGTAACTGAAGCTTTCTTT.

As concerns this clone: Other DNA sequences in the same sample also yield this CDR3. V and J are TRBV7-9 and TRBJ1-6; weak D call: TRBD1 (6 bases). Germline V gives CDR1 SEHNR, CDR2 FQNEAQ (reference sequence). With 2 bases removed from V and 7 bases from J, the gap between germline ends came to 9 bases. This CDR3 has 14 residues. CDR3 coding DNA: TGTGCCAGCAGCTTACGTCAGGGGAATTCACCCCTCCACTTT. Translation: CASSLRQGNSPLHF.

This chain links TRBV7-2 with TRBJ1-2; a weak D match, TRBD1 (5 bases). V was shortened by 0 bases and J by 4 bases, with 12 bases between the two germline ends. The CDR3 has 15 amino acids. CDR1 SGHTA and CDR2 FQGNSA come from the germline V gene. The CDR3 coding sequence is TGTGCCAGCAGCTTAGCTAGCGGGGCCGTCTATGGCTACACCTTC. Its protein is CASSLASGAVYGYTF.

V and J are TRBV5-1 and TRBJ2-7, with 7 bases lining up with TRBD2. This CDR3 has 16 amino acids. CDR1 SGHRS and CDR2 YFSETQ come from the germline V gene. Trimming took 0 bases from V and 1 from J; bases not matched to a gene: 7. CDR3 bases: TGCGCCAGCAGCTTGGGTCACGCGGGGGTATCCTACGAGCAGTACTTC. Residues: CASSLGHAGVSYEQYF.

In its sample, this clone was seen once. The CDR3 sequence: CSASRPPGRYEQYF. CDR3 bases: TGCAGTGCTAGTCGGCCGCCGGGTAGATACGAGCAGTACTTC. The rearrangement uses TRBV20-1 and TRBJ2-7; D is ambiguous. Germline assignment: CDR1 DFQATT and CDR2 SNEGSKA (reference sequence). The CDR3 is 14 residues long. The V gene lost 3 bases and the J gene lost 4 bases, with 16 bases spanning the gap.

The CDR3, as DNA: TGTGCCTGGAGCTCCGATAGGAGCTCTGGGGCCAACGTCCTGACTTTC. Protein product: CAWSSDRSSGANVLTF. V and J are TRBV30 and TRBJ2-6; the D is unclear. The germline gives CDR1 GTSNPN, CDR2 SVGIG (reference sequence). This CDR3 contains 16 residues. V lost 3 bases and J 0 bases, leaving 12 bases between the germline ends.

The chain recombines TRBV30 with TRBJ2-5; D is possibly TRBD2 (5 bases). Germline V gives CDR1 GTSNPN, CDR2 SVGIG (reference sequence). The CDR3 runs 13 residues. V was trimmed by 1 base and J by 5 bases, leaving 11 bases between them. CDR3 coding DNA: TGTGCCTGGAGTGGAGGGATTATTGAGACCCAGTACTTC. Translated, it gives CAWSGGIIETQYF.